This record looks at one TCR beta chain sequence and its context. Germline is not matched at one junction end, which may reflect a read error. The repertoire was sequenced with immunoSEQ multiplex PCR; TCRdb's copy has only in-frame clones and lacks some. The repertoire holds about 10,000 clones, with nearly 70% as singletons. The CDR3 runs to 15 residues. Germline V gives CDR1 SEHNR, CDR2 FQNEAQ (reference sequence). The data are from a study of CD4+ T cells in melanoma. V is TRBV7-9 and J is TRBJ2-7; a possible D gene is TRBD1 (7 bases). The specimen was cells from a culture (not recorded whether cultured in vitro). This TCR was sampled from a human donor with melanoma. This chain's CDR3 is CASSLARGDSYEQYF. CDR3 nucleotide sequence: TGTGCCAGCAGCCTAGCGAGAGGGGACAGTTACGAGCAGTACTTC.